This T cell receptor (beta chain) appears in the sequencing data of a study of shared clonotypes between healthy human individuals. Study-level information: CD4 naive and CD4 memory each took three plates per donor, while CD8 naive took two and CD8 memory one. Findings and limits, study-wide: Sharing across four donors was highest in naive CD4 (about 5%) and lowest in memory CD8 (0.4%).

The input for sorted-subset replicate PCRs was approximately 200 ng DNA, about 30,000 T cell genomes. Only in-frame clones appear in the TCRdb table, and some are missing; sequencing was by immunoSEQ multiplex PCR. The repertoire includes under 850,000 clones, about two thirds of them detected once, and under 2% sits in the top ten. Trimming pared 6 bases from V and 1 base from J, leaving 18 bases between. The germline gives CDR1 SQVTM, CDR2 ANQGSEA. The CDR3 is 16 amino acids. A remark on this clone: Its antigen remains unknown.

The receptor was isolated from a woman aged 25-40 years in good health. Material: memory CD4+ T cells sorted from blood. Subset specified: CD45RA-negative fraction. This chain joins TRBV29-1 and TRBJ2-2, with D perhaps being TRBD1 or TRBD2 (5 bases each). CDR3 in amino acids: CSVGVGAAVNTGELFF. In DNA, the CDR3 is TGCAGCGTGGGGGTAGGAGCGGCAGTGAACACCGGGGAGCTGTTTTTT.